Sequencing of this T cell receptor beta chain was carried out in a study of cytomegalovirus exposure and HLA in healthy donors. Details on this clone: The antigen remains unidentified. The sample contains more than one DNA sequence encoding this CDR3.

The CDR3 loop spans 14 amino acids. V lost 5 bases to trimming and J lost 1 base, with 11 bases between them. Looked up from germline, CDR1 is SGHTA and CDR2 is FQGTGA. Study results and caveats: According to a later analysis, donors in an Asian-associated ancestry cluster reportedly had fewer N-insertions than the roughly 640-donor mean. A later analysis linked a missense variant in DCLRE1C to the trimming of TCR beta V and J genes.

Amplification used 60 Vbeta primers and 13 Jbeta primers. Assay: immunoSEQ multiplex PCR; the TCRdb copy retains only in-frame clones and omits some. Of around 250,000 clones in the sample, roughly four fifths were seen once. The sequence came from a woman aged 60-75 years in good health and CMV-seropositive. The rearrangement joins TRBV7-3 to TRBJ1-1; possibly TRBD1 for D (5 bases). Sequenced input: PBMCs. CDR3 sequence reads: CASSEQGKNTEAFF. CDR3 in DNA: TGTGCCAGCAGCGAGCAGGGTAAGAACACTGAAGCTTTCTTT.